Sequencing of this T cell receptor beta chain was carried out in a study of prognosis after radiotherapy for stage I lung cancer (dated by TCRdb to about 2021). Study-wide context: Roughly 20 stage I NSCLC patients were enrolled in Nanjing, China, between 2018 and early 2019. Image-guided IMRT or VMAT was used to deliver SBRT in 3 to 5 fractions at a biologically effective dose of at least 100 Gy. After SBRT, distant metastases developed in about 20% of the 19 patients at a median of approximately seven months, while the remaining 15 patients had no significant progression. The cohort comprised around 14 men and a handful of women with a median age of around 73 years, ranging from roughly 53 to 84 years. A total of 40 or so blood samples from some 20 patients were sequenced, with one sample obtained before and one obtained after SBRT for each patient. Every patient was regarded as medically inoperable, because of comorbidities in some 13 cases and refusal of surgery in six to eight cases. Concurrent therapy was not administered to any patient alongside SBRT. Among the enrolled patients, fourteen had newly diagnosed primary stage I lung tumors, while roughly five had oligometastatic NSCLC following surgical resection of the primary tumor. Tumor histology was squamous cell carcinoma in more than five patients and adenocarcinoma in more than 10. Peripheral blood TCR beta repertoires were profiled in stage I NSCLC patients before and after stereotactic body radiotherapy, and the study then linked these repertoires to distant failure.

This clonotype was counted ten times or more. Which antigen it targets is not known. Per-base qualities were not stored, and no clone one base away is much larger. A history of other malignancies or of prior chemotherapy or radiotherapy was absent in all patients, and node-negative disease was shown on CT and PET/CT in all patients. At each of the two time points, 5 to 6 milliliters of peripheral venous blood were collected into EDTA tubes. PBMCs were isolated by Ficoll-Paque Plus density-gradient centrifugation. Right after collection, samples were placed at -80 degrees C and kept there until analysis. General conclusions and limits of the study: Post-SBRT Shannon entropy and its change from baseline were lower in patients who developed distant metastases; baseline Shannon entropy was not associated with metastases. All reported P values were unadjusted for multiple comparisons. Limitations of the study included a small cohort and short follow-up, and the study findings need independent validation. TRBV and TRBJ usage frequencies reportedly varied with metastasis status, involving two V genes at baseline and about 10 V and two J genes after SBRT. After SBRT, the number of unique TCR clones decreased (median approximately 10,000 before versus some 7,000 after; Wilcoxon paired P=0.011). Tumor specificity of expanded TCR clones was not determined.

Taken from the germline V gene, the CDR1 and CDR2 loops are WSHSY and SAAADI. The germline V end is reduced by 11 bases and the J end by 3 bases; junction bases left unmatched: 9. The CDR3 covers 15 residues, taking in both the cysteine and the phenylalanine. Left in the record is the CDR3 DNA by itself, 45 bases read in frame from the first base. Two rounds of multiplex PCR were used to amplify the TCR beta CDR3 region from genomic DNA. In the first PCR round, primers specific to each TRBV and TRBJ gene were used, and the primer sequences were filed in Chinese patent CN105087789A. Universal primers were used in the second round of PCR. The Roche High Pure PCR Template Preparation Kit was used to extract genomic DNA from frozen PBMCs. The libraries underwent paired-end sequencing with 151 bp reads on an Illumina HiSeq 3000. Processing in the source paper ran as follows. CutAdapt was used to remove raw reads lacking the multiplex PCR primer sequences. PEAR was used to merge high-quality paired reads into contigs. By alignment to reference sequences, MiXCR assigned TRB V, D and J gene segments to each contig. CDR3 sequences were clustered by base quality and sequence similarity to remove sequencing errors. Shannon entropy normalized by the natural log of productive TCR sequence number was used as the measure of diversity. Clonality was computed as one minus the ratio of Shannon entropy to the natural log of the number of unique clonotypes. Using the Youden index from ROC curves, the researchers picked the repertoire-metric cut-offs for progression-free survival, and all analyses were carried out in R 3.5.3. The public sequencing data were trimmed at Q25 with fastp and processed into clonotypes with MiXCR by TCRdb, which kept only in-frame beta chains. Every distinct CDR3 protein forms one entry, paired with its most common genes and DNA. Here the V and J calls rest on TCRdb's processing, not on the authors' analysis. In all, the sample holds fewer than 25,000 distinct CDR3 sequences, and roughly 37% of those were seen once. Roughly 60% of the sample is in the top ten clones.

The receptor was derived from a donor aged 50 or older with non-small cell lung cancer. Recombination linked TRBV10-2 to TRBJ2-7, with TRBD2 identical over 14 junction bases. Sequenced material: PBMCs, taken before or after stereotactic body radiation therapy (not recorded which). The DNA reads as follows: TGCGCCGCAGGACTAGCGGGAGGTTGGGGCTACGAGCAGTACTTC. Its coded protein is CAAGLAGGWGYEQYF.